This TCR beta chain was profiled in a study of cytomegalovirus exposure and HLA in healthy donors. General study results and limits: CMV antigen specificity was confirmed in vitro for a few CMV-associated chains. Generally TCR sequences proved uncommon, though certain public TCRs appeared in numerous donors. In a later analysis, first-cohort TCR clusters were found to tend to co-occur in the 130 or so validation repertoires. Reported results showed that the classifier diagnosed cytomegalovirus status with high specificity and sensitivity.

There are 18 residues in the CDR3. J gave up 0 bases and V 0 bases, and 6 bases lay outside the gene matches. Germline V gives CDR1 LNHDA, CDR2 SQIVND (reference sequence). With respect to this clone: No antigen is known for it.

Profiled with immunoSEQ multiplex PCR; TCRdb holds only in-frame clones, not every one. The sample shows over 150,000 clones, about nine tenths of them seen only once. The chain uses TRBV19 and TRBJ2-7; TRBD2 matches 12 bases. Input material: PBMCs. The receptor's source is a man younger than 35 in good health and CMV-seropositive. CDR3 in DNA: TGTGCCAGTAGTATAGAGGTGCTAGCGGGAGGGAGCTCCTACGAGCAGTACTTC. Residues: CASSIEVLAGGSSYEQYF.